The 18 T cell receptor beta chains in this list originate from one sample, sequenced in a study of beta chain features in type 1 diabetes. What was sequenced were expressed TCRB transcripts, since all of the isolated RNA had been reverse transcribed. Produced via immunoSEQ multiplex PCR; TCRdb's table is partial and in-frame only. The table includes some 330,000 clones, 9.5% to 12% detected once. The material sequenced was naive CD4+ T cells from blood. The receptors stem from a woman in her 30s in good health.

The chain uses TRBV28 and TRBJ2-7; D remains unclear. CDR3 size: 16 residues. Per germline, CDR1 MDHEN and CDR2 SYDVKM. With 2 bases removed from V and 2 bases from J, the gap between germline ends came to 16 bases. The CDR3 protein is CASSLPDTSYPYEQYF. CDR3 in DNA: TGTGCCAGCAGTTTACCCGACACCTCCTACCCCTACGAGCAGTACTTC.

The sample holds a few counts of this clone. The chain joins TRBV6-4 to TRBJ2-1; 8 nucleotides agree with TRBD1. The CDR3 has 16 residues. Germline CDR1 reads MRHNA; CDR2 reads SNTAGT. V dropped 5 bases and J dropped 0; count of bases not matched to a gene: 6. The CDR3 reads CASSPRGTGSYNEQFF. The CDR3 DNA follows: TGTGCCAGCAGTCCACGAGGGACAGGCTCCTACAATGAGCAGTTCTTC.

This clone was seen only a few times. The J gene is TRBJ2-1, the V gene TRBV7-3; TRBD2 matches at 10 bases. CDR1 is SGHTA, CDR2 FQGTGA, per germline. The CDR3 consists of 15 residues. V lost 5 bases to trimming and J lost 6 bases; unmatched junction nucleotides: 7. CDR3 DNA: TGTGCCAGCAGCAAAGGGCTAGCGGGAGTCAATGAGCAGTTCTTC. Translation gives CASSKGLAGVNEQFF.

This clone occurred a few times. Within the sample, other DNA sequences also encode this same CDR3. The chain links TRBV29-1 to TRBJ2-1; 14 nucleotides align to TRBD2. The CDR3 has 16 amino acids. The V segment lost 4 bases and the J segment 6 bases; nucleotides outside the gene matches: 8. CDR1 and CDR2 (germline): SQVTM, ANQGSEA. CDR3 in amino acids: CSVVRLAGGPGNEQFF. CDR3 in DNA: TGCAGCGTTGTTAGACTAGCGGGAGGGCCTGGCAATGAGCAGTTCTTC.

The chain employs TRBV5-8 and TRBJ1-2, with D uncertain. The ends were cut back, 4 bases at V and 2 bases at J, with 9 bases in the middle. Germline CDR1 SGHTS, CDR2 YDEGEE. This CDR3 has 13 amino acids. The CDR3 DNA reads as TGTGCCAGCAGCCGGAGTCGAAACTATGGCTACACCTTC. This translates into CASSRSRNYGYTF.

In this sample, this clone turned up a few times. The chain joins TRBV19 to TRBJ1-2, with 10 bases fitting TRBD1. Germline trimming cut 6 bases from V and 8 bases from J; bases unmatched to any gene: 9. The CDR3 extends over 14 amino acids. Germline V CDR1 and CDR2: LNHDA, SQIVND (reference sequence). Here the CDR3 reads CASRRPGTGDGYTF. CDR3 in DNA: TGTGCCAGTAGACGACCCGGGACAGGGGACGGCTACACCTTC.

J is TRBJ2-5 and V is TRBV11-2; possible D gene TRBD2, 6 bases. Per the germline V gene, CDR1 is SGHAT and CDR2 is FQNNGV. V lost 4 bases and J 2 bases, leaving 20 bases between the germline ends. This CDR3 has 17 amino acids. As DNA, the CDR3 is TGTGCCAGCAGCTCGTTTACGGGACTGGCTCTACAAGAGACCCAGTACTTC. This sequence encodes CASSSFTGLALQETQYF.

J is TRBJ2-7 and V is TRBV6-1, with 9 bases that match TRBD2. V was pared by 8 bases and J by 7 bases, with 9 bases of the junction left unmatched. The germline V gene encodes CDR1 MNHNS and CDR2 SASEGT. The CDR3 is made up of 13 amino acids. The chain's CDR3 is CASRTSDLWEQYF. CDR3 DNA sequence: TGTGCCAGCCGGACTAGCGACCTCTGGGAGCAGTACTTC.

This clone was detected only a few times. The V gene is TRBV7-2, the J gene TRBJ2-1, with 8 bases aligning to TRBD2. The CDR3 extends over 16 amino acids. CDR1 is SGHTA, CDR2 FQGNSA, per germline. V lost 6 bases and J lost 0; bases outside the gene matches: 7. The CDR3 here is CASRPSGSGSYNEQFF. The CDR3 DNA reads as TGTGCCAGCAGACCGAGCGGGAGTGGCTCCTACAATGAGCAGTTCTTC.

The chain recombines TRBV6-5 with TRBJ2-5; D possibly corresponds to TRBD2 (6 bases). This CDR3 spans 14 amino acids. Trimming stripped 0 bases from V and 4 bases from J, with 9 bases between. Germline V gene sequence: CDR1 MNHEY, CDR2 SVGAGI. CDR3 protein: CASSYSTAGETQYF. The CDR3 DNA sequence: TGTGCCAGCAGTTACTCGACAGCGGGAGAGACCCAGTACTTC.

As DNA, the CDR3 is TGTGCCAGCAGCTTTCAGGACGGGGTCCAGGAGTTCTTC. Translated: CASSFQDGVQEFF. The chain couples TRBV11-1 to TRBJ2-1; possibly TRBD2 for D (5 bases). This CDR3 region has 13 residues. V was pared by 3 bases and J by 14 bases, with 17 bases between. CDR1 and CDR2 from the germline V gene are SGHAT and FQDESV (reference sequence).

This clone was picked up a small number of times. The gene calls are TRBV19 and TRBJ2-1; 10 positions match TRBD2. This CDR3 spans 17 amino acids. Germline V gene lookup returns CDR1 LNHDA and CDR2 SQIVND (reference sequence). The V segment lost 4 bases and the J segment 5 bases; nucleotides outside the gene matches: 11. This CDR3 reads CASSTALGLAANNEQFF. In nucleotides, the CDR3 is TGTGCCAGTAGTACCGCCCTCGGACTAGCGGCGAACAATGAGCAGTTCTTC.

This clone turned up a few times. The chain uses TRBV2 and TRBJ1-5; the D gene is possibly TRBD1 (6 bases). V was clipped by 6 bases and J by 5 bases, with 17 bases between them. Germline values: CDR1 SNHLY, CDR2 FYNNEI. CDR3 length: 15 amino acids. The DNA of the CDR3 is TGTGCCAGCAGCTCCGAGGCAGGGGCCGATCAGCCCCAGCATTTT. This sequence encodes CASSSEAGADQPQHF.

The rearrangement joins TRBV18 to TRBJ2-1; 12 nucleotides agree with TRBD2. Germline loops: CDR1 KGHSH, CDR2 LQKENI. Unmatched junction bases numbered 6, after V lost 3 bases and J lost 9 bases. The CDR3 extends over 15 amino acids. DNA of the CDR3: TGTGCCAGCTCACCCCTGACTAGCGGGAGTGCTGAGCAGTTCTTC. Residues: CASSPLTSGSAEQFF. Using reference TRBV18 and TRBJ2-1 for the parts outside the CDR3, the full variable domain is NAGVMQNPRHLVRRRGQEARLRCSPMKGHSHVYWYRQLPEEGLKFMVYLQKENIIDESGMPKERFSAEFPKEGPSILRIQQVVRGDSAAYFCASSPLTSGSAEQFFGPGTRLTVL.

This clone was observed a handful of times. The chain has TRBV19 and TRBJ1-2; 7 nucleotides line up with TRBD1. Looked up from germline, CDR1 is LNHDA and CDR2 is SQIVND (reference sequence). The CDR3 runs 13 residues. J gave up 7 bases and V 5 bases, and 7 bases lay outside the gene matches. The CDR3 here is CASSATGVRGYTF. The CDR3 DNA sequence: TGTGCCAGTAGTGCAACAGGGGTACGTGGCTACACCTTC.

This clone was observed a few times. The rearrangement links TRBV7-8 to TRBJ2-2, with 13 positions matching TRBD2. This CDR3 region has 17 residues. Unmatched junction bases numbered 10, after V lost 5 bases and J lost 7 bases. CDR1 SGHVS and CDR2 FQNEAQ come from the germline V gene. CDR3 sequence: CASSPGTSGIPHGELFF. In DNA form, the CDR3 reads TGTGCCAGCAGCCCGGGGACTAGCGGGATCCCTCACGGGGAGCTGTTTTTT.

This clone was found a few times. The V gene is TRBV5-1, the J gene TRBJ2-1; 13 nucleotides agree with TRBD2. The length of the CDR3 is 18 residues. The V segment lost 1 base and the J segment 8 bases; nucleotides outside the gene matches: 12. Germline V gives CDR1 SGHRS, CDR2 YFSETQ. CDR3 nucleotide sequence: TGCGCCAGCAGCTTGATGGGACCTGGACTAGCGGGAGCCGATGAGCAGTTCTTC. Translating gives CASSLMGPGLAGADEQFF.

For this clone: Within the sample, other DNA sequences also encode this same CDR3. The chain carries TRBV19 and TRBJ1-5; 8 bases agree with TRBD1. The germline CDR1 and CDR2 sequences are LNHDA and SQIVND (reference sequence). V shed 6 bases, J shed 4 bases, and the junction held 5 bases outside the gene matches. This CDR3 spans 14 amino acids. CDR3 DNA: TGTGCCAGTAGCCCCACAGGGGGTAATCAGCCCCAGCATTTT. It encodes CASSPTGGNQPQHF.